The 2 T cell receptor beta chains presented below share a single source sample, sequenced in a study of blood T cell repertoires in COVID-19. Generated by immunoSEQ multiplex PCR, the TCRdb table keeps only in-frame clones and is missing some. The sample has about 85,000 clones; more than 65% are singletons. Specimen: peripheral blood. The receptors were sampled from a man aged 60 to 75 with acute or convalescent COVID-19.

The gene calls are TRBV7-9 and TRBJ2-6; TRBD1 aligns across 7 bases. The CDR3 contains 17 residues. V was clipped by 1 base and J by 1 base; unmatched bases: 4. CDR1 SEHNR and CDR2 FQNEAQ come from the germline V gene (reference sequence). The CDR3 nucleotides are TGTGCCAGCAGCTTAGTATACAGGGGATCTGGGGCCAACGTCCTGACTTTC. Encoded protein: CASSLVYRGSGANVLTF.

J is TRBJ2-4 and V is TRBV29-1, with TRBD1 matching over 7 bases. Germline lookup yields CDR1 SQVTM and CDR2 ANQGSEA. With 6 bases clipped from V and 3 bases from J, the junction kept 17 bases outside the gene matches. The CDR3 is made up of 17 amino acids. The CDR3 sequence: CSVAGTEKNVFKNIQYF. In DNA form, the CDR3 reads TGCAGCGTCGCCGGGACAGAAAAGAATGTTTTCAAAAACATTCAGTACTTC.